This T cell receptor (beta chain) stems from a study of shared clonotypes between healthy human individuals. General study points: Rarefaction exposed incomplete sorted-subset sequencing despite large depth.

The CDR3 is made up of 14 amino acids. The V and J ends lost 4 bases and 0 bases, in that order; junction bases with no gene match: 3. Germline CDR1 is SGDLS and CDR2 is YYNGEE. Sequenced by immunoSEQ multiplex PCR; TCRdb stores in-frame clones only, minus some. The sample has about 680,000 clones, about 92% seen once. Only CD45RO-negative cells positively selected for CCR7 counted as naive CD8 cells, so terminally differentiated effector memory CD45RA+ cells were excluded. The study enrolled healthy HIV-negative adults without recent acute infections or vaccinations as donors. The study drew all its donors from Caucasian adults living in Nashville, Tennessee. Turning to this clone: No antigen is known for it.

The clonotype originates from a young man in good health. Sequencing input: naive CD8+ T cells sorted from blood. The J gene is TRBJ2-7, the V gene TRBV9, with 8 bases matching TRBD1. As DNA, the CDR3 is TGTGCCAGCAGCAGACAGGGGATCTCCTACGAGCAGTACTTC. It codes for CASSRQGISYEQYF.